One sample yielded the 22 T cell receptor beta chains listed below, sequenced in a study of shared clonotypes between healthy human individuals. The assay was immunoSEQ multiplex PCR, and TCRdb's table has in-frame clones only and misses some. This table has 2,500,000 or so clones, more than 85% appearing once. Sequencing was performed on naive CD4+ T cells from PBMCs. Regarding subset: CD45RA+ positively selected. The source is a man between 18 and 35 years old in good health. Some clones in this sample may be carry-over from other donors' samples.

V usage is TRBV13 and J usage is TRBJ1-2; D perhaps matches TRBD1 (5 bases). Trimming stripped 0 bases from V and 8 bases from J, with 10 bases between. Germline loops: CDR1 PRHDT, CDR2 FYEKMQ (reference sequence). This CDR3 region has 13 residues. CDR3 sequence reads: CASSLGTRQGYTF. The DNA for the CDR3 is TGTGCCAGCAGCTTAGGCACTAGACAGGGCTACACCTTC.

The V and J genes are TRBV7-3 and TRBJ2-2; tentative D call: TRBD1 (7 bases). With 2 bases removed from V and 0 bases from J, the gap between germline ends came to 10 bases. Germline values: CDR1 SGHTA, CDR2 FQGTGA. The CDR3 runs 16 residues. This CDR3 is CASSLQGGTNTGELFF. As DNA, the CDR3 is TGTGCCAGCAGCTTACAGGGGGGTACGAACACCGGGGAGCTGTTTTTT.

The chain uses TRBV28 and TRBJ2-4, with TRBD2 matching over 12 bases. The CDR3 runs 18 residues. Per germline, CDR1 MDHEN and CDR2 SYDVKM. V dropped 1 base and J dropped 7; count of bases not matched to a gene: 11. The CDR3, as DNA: TGTGCCAGCAGTTTATTCGATCTAGCGGGAGGGCCTTGGAACATTCAGTACTTC. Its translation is CASSLFDLAGGPWNIQYF.

The CDR3 nucleotides are TGTGCCAGTACCCCGACAGGAGGTCACACTGAAGCTTTCTTT. It specifies CASTPTGGHTEAFF. The V gene is TRBV19, the J gene TRBJ1-1; D might be TRBD1 (6 bases). CDR3 length equals 14 residues. Germline-derived CDR1 and CDR2 are LNHDA and SQIVND (reference sequence). V was cut by 7 bases and J by 3 bases, with 15 bases left in between.

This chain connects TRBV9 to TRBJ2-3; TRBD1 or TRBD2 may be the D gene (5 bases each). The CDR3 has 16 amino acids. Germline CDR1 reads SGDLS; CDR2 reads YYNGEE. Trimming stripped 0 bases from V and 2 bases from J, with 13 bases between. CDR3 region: CASSVVSGPLTDTQYF. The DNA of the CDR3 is TGTGCCAGCAGCGTAGTGTCGGGACCGCTCACAGATACGCAGTATTTT.

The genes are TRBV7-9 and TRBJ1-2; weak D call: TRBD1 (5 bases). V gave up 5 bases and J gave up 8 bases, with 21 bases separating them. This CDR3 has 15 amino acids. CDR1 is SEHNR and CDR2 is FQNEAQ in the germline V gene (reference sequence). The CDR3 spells CASSPGTISNWGYTF. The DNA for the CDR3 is TGTGCCAGCAGCCCCGGGACGATAAGTAATTGGGGCTACACCTTC.

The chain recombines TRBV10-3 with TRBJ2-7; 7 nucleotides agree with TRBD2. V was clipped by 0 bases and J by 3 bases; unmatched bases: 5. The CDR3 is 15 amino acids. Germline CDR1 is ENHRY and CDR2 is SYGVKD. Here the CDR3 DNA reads TGTGCCATCAGTGAGTCGCTAGCGGCTCTCTACGAGCAGTACTTC. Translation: CAISESLAALYEQYF.

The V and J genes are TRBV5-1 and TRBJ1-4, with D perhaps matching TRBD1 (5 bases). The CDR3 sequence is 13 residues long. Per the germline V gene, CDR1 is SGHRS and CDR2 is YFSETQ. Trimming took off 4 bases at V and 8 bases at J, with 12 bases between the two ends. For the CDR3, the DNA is TGCGCCAGCAGCGGCAGGGAGGGGGAAAAACTGTTTTTT. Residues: CASSGREGEKLFF.

The CDR3 here is CASSSLAGQETQYF. CDR3 DNA: TGTGCCAGCTCATCGTTAGCGGGACAAGAGACCCAGTACTTC. The chain has TRBV18 and TRBJ2-5; 8 positions match TRBD2. The V gene end was trimmed by 5 bases and the J gene end by 2 bases; junction bases not matched to a gene: 4. The CDR3 extends over 14 amino acids. Germline assignment: CDR1 KGHSH and CDR2 LQKENI.

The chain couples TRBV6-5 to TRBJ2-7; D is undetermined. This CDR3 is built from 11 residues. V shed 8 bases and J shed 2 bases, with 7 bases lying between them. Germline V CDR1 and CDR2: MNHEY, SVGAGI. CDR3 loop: CASQDAYEQYF. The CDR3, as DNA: TGTGCCAGCCAAGACGCCTACGAGCAGTACTTC.

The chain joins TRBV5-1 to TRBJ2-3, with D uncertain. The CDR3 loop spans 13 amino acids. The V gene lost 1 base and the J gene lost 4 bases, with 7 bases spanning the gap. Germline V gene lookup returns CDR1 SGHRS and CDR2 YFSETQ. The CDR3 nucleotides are TGCGCCAGCAGCTTGTATTATTCAGATACGCAGTATTTT. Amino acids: CASSLYYSDTQYF.

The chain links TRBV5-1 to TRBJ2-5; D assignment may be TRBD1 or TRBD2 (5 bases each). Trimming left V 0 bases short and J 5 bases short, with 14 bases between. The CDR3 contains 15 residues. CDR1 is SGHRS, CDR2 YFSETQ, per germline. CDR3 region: CASSLGGVRSETQYF. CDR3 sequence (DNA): TGCGCCAGCAGCTTGGGAGGGGTAAGGAGCGAGACCCAGTACTTC.

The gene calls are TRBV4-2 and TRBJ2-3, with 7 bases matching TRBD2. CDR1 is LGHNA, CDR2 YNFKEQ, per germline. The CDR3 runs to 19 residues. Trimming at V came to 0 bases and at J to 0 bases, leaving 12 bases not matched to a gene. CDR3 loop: CASSQEAYSGSPSTDTQYF. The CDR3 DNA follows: TGTGCCAGCAGCCAAGAGGCGTATAGCGGGTCTCCTAGCACAGATACGCAGTATTTT.

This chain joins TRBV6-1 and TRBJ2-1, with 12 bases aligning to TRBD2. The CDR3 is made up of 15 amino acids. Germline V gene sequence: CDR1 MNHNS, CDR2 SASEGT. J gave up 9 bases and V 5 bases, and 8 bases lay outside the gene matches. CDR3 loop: CASSLAGGLRSEQFF. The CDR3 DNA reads TGTGCCAGCAGTCTAGCGGGAGGGCTCCGCAGTGAGCAGTTCTTC.

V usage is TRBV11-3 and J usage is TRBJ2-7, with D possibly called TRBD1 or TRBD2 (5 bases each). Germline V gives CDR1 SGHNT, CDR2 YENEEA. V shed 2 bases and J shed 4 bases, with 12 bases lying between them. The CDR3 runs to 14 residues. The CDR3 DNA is TGTGCCAGCAGCTTACAGGTAGGGGAGTACGAGCAGTACTTC. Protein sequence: CASSLQVGEYEQYF.

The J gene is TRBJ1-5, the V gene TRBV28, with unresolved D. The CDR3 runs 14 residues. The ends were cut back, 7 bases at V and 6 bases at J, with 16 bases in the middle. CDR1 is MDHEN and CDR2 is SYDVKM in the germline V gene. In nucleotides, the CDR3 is TGTGCCAGCAATAAGGGAGTGTCGGGTCAGCCCCAGCATTTT. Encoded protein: CASNKGVSGQPQHF.

This chain's CDR3 is CASSQPGVGNTIYF. The CDR3 DNA follows: TGTGCCAGCAGCCAACCAGGGGTTGGAAACACCATATATTTT. This chain connects TRBV5-4 to TRBJ1-3; a weak D match, TRBD1 (6 bases). The V gene's germline CDR1 is SGHNT and CDR2 YYREEE (reference sequence). The CDR3 consists of 14 residues. Trimming removed 4 bases from V and 3 bases from J, with 11 bases in between.

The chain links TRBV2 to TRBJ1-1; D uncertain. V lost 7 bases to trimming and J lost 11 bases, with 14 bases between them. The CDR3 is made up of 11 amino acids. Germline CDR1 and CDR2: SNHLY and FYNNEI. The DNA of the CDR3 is TGTGCCAGCAATCTAGTGGTAGGGGCTTTCTTT. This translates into CASNLVVGAFF.

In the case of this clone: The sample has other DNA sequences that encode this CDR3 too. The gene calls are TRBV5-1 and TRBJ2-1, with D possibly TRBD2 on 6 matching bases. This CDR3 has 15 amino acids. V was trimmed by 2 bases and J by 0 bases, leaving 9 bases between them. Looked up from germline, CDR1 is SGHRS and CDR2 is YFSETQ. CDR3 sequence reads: CASSLGGDSYNEQFF. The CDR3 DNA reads TGCGCCAGCAGCTTAGGAGGGGACTCCTACAATGAGCAGTTCTTC.

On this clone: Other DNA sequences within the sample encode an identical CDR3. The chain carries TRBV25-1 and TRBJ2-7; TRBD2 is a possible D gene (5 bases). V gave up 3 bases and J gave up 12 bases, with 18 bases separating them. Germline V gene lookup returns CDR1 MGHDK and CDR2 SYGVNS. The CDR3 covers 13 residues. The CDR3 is CASSDRWRGSLYF. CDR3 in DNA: TGTGCCAGCAGTGATAGGTGGCGAGGGTCGCTGTACTTC.

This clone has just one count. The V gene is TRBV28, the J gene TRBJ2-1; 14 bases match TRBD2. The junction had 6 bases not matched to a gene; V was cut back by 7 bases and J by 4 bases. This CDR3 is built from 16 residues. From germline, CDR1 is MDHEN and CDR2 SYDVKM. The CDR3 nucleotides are TGTGCCAGCATTACACGACTAGCGGGAGGGTACAATGAGCAGTTCTTC. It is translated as CASITRLAGGYNEQFF.

In nucleotides, the CDR3 is TGTGCCAGCAGCGTAGTAGGACAGAACTATGGCTACACCTTC. This encodes CASSVVGQNYGYTF. The J gene is TRBJ1-2, the V gene TRBV9; a weak D match, TRBD1 (6 bases). Germline V gene sequence: CDR1 SGDLS, CDR2 YYNGEE. The V end lost 0 bases, the J end lost 2 bases, and 8 bases lay between the germline ends. The CDR3 spans 14 residues.